A selection of T cell receptor beta chains follows, all from one sample in a study of cytomegalovirus exposure and HLA in healthy donors. Here immunoSEQ multiplex PCR was the method, and the copy in TCRdb shows in-frame clones only, minus some. Found here are about 280,000 clones, roughly 90% of them singletons; the top ten hold approximately 0.94%. The specimen was PBMCs. All receptors come from a woman between 18 and 29 years old in good health and CMV-seronegative. The CDR3 runs from the conserved cysteine through the conserved F or W. The D gene is left open where the match is weak. Some rows have no size entry. The others give once, few or many, or a class for an expanded clone.

>.|.|TRBV15
CATSRVPGNKGYTF
>.|.|TRBV5-1
CASSSGQNTEAFF
>TRBD2|.|TRBV5-1
CASSPGLAGGPPDTQYF
>TRBD1|.|TRBV5-1
CASSWKGQKDTEAFF
>.|.|TRBV5-4
CASVGGPSNYGYTF
>.|.|TRBV9
CASSKGVGDEKLFF
>.|.|TRBV9
CASSVGGGEGGYTF
>.|.|TRBV7-8
CASSYLRGRNFYEQYF
>.|once|TRBV11-2
CASSLAFAGSSYEQYF
>.|.|TRBV7-2
CASSTRVGAARIDGYTF
>.|.|TRBV7-9
CASSFVRTIKPYDGYTF
>.|.|TRBV25-1
CASSATGSNQPQHF
>.|.|TRBV6-4
CASSPIAGQGDTQYF
>.|.|TRBV19
CASRTTGTDTQYF
>TRBD1|once|TRBV29-1
CSGLGFIGTEYNEQFF
>.|.|TRBV28
CASSLLGTVAAFF
>TRBD2|once|TRBV12-5
CASGSTSGRFGEQFF
>.|.|TRBV11-1
CASSLLKTGSYEQYF
>.|.|TRBV7-4
CASSVSPRDFPNYGYTF
>.|.|TRBV2
CASSSGMYQETQYF
>.|.|TRBV13
CASSLSSGELFF
>TRBD1|.|TRBV4-1
CASSQLGQGVGEQYF
>.|.|TRBV2
CASRGGPSSGNTIYF
>.|.|TRBV5-4
CASSLGGGGEQFF
>.|.|TRBV10-3
CAIMGASVDGGEQFF
>.|.|TRBV6-5
CASSYRGFNEKLFF
>.|.|TRBV5-1
CASSLGIEQAGELFF
>.|.|TRBV7-2
CASSFGGTQHPPVADTQYF
>TRBD2|.|TRBV11-2
CASSSFTSGKAKNIQYF